Following are 6 T cell receptor beta chains from one sample sequenced in a study of regulatory T cells in long-lasting Graves disease. The time point here: persistent/refractory GD, antithyroid drugs over 5 years with positive TRAb. The TCR library was prepared using RNA isolated from PBMCs. Through Arm-PCR of CDR3 regions and iRepertoire HTBI primers, TCR beta libraries were built. TCRdb redid the calling of the multiplex PCR reads with MiXCR, one entry per CDR3 protein. The table lists around 450,000 distinct CDR3 sequences, around a fifth of them singletons. Here the sequenced sample was peripheral blood mononuclear cells (PBMCs), taken when the disease was refractory, from a patient treated with antithyroid drugs. These receptors were collected from a female donor with Graves disease.

This clonotype was counted a few times. The chain uses TRBV18 and TRBJ1-2, with a weak D call TRBD1 (6 bases). V lost 3 bases, J lost 13 bases, and 15 bases lay in between. Per the germline V gene, CDR1 is KGHSH and CDR2 is LQKENI. The CDR3 loop spans 12 amino acids. Written as DNA, the CDR3 is TGTGCCAGCTCACCGTCAGGGGACACTGGCACCTTC. This codes for CASSPSGDTGTF.

This clonotype showed up many times. This sequence joins TRBV28 and TRBJ2-6; D perhaps matches TRBD2 (6 bases). The germline V gene encodes CDR1 MDHEN and CDR2 SYDVKM. Trimming left V 8 bases short and J 0 bases short, with 8 bases between. This CDR3 is built from 14 residues. The DNA for the CDR3 is TGTGCCAGCCGGGGGTTCTCTGGGGCCAACGTCCTGACTTTC. Protein product: CASRGFSGANVLTF.

This clonotype was found many times. V and J are TRBV11-2 and TRBJ2-7; no clear D gene. V was pared by 3 bases and J by 1 base, with 13 bases between. Germline assignment: CDR1 SGHAT and CDR2 FQNNGV. This CDR3 is built from 15 residues. This CDR3 reads CASSFSGVGSYEQYF. The CDR3 DNA sequence: TGTGCCAGCAGCTTTTCAGGAGTTGGTTCCTACGAGCAGTACTTC.

This sequence joins TRBV11-2 and TRBJ2-7, with D possibly called TRBD1 or TRBD2 (5 bases each). The ends were cut back, 3 bases at V and 4 bases at J, with 16 bases in the middle. The CDR3 contains 15 residues. The V gene's germline CDR1 is SGHAT and CDR2 FQNNGV. CDR3 amino acids: CASSLGEPQIYEQYF. As DNA, the CDR3 is TGTGCCAGCAGCTTGGGGGAGCCTCAAATTTACGAGCAGTACTTC.

In this sample, this clonotype turned up many times. The chain employs TRBV6-5 and TRBJ2-5, with D unclear. V was pared by 2 bases and J by 5 bases, with 12 bases between. The germline CDR1 and CDR2 sequences are MNHEY and SVGAGI. This CDR3 has 14 amino acids. This CDR3 reads CASSYTTKSETQYF. The CDR3 DNA reads TGTGCCAGCAGTTACACAACGAAAAGCGAGACCCAGTACTTC.

There are many counts of this clonotype. This chain links TRBV7-8 with TRBJ1-2; D ambiguous. Germline V gene lookup returns CDR1 SGHVS and CDR2 FQNEAQ. The CDR3 has 13 residues. V was pared by 3 bases and J by 1 base, with 6 bases between. CDR3 amino acids: CASSFRNNYGYTF. CDR3 coding DNA: TGTGCCAGCAGCTTTAGGAATAACTATGGCTACACCTTC.